Below, 11 T cell receptor beta chains from the same sample are listed, as sequenced in a study of Ad26.COV2.S vaccination and SARS-CoV-2 variants. Repertoires were generated with immunoSEQ multiplex PCR, while TCRdb's copy carries only in-frame clones and drops some. The sample holds some 300,000 clones, roughly 80% seen once. Treatment noted: around 19 received Ad26.COV2.S at low or high dose, single or two shots; about 5 received placebo; per-sample allocation not given. Sampling was done on day 63 after the first vaccine or placebo injection. The sample here was peripheral blood, taken in a trial of Ad26.COV2.S vaccine versus placebo. The receptors originated from a person between 18 and 65 years old who received the Ad26.COV2.S COVID-19 vaccine or a placebo.

The chain links TRBV4-2 to TRBJ1-6; D remains unclear. The CDR3 is made up of 18 amino acids. Trimming took 0 bases from V and 7 from J, leaving 19 bases between them. Germline assignment: CDR1 LGHNA and CDR2 YNFKEQ. CDR3 region: CASSQDVGSAGLNSPLHF. CDR3 DNA: TGTGCCAGCAGCCAAGACGTGGGCAGTGCGGGATTAAATTCACCCCTCCACTTT.

The chain joins TRBV2 to TRBJ1-2, with D possibly being TRBD1 (6 bases). This CDR3 contains 13 residues. V lost 0 bases, J lost 7 bases, and 9 bases lay in between. In germline, CDR1 is SNHLY, CDR2 FYNNEI. DNA of the CDR3: TGTGCCAGCAGTGAAGCCCACAGGGCTGGCTACACCTTC. It is translated as CASSEAHRAGYTF.

V is TRBV5-1 and J is TRBJ1-1; D might be TRBD1 (5 bases). Trimming removed 4 bases at V and 4 bases at J, with 20 bases between. The germline V gene has CDR1 SGHRS and CDR2 YFSETQ. The length of the CDR3 is 16 residues. Written as DNA, the CDR3 is TGCGCCAGCAGCATGGACTTGGTGCTTCAGGGCACTGAAGCTTTCTTT. Residues: CASSMDLVLQGTEAFF. Supplemented by reference TRBV5-1 and TRBJ1-1, the full variable domain reads KAGVTQTPRYLIKTRGQQVTLSCSPISGHRSVSWYQQTPGQGLQFLFEYFSETQRNKGNFPGRFSGRQFSNSRSEMNVSTLELGDSALYLCASSMDLVLQGTEAFFGQGTRLTVV.

V and J are TRBV7-9 and TRBJ1-1, with no clear D. The V and J ends lost 5 bases and 4 bases respectively, with 14 bases between them. Germline CDR1 reads SEHNR; CDR2 reads FQNEAQ (reference sequence). The CDR3 extends over 14 amino acids. The CDR3 bases are TGTGCCAGCAGCACCGTAAGGAAGATCACTGAAGCTTTCTTT. This gives the protein CASSTVRKITEAFF.

The chain carries TRBV5-1 and TRBJ1-1; 7 positions match TRBD1. Unmatched junction bases numbered 6, after V lost 4 bases and J lost 0 bases. The V gene's germline CDR1 is SGHRS and CDR2 YFSETQ. The CDR3 has 15 amino acids. Written as DNA, the CDR3 is TGCGCCAGCAGCCCAGCGACAGGGTTGAACACTGAAGCTTTCTTT. The encoded protein is CASSPATGLNTEAFF.

The sample holds a few counts of this clone. V gene TRBV6-5 combines with J gene TRBJ1-1, with D uncertain. Per the germline V gene, CDR1 is MNHEY and CDR2 is SVGAGI. The CDR3 totals 14 residues. Trimming pared 7 bases from V and 6 bases from J, leaving 18 bases between. The CDR3 protein is CASTPEGVNAEAFF. CDR3 nucleotide sequence: TGTGCCAGCACCCCCGAGGGCGTAAACGCTGAAGCTTTCTTT.

This clone was seen a few times. The chain carries TRBV7-9 and TRBJ1-5, with a possible D match to TRBD1 (5 bases). Trimming removed 1 base at V and 5 bases at J, with 12 bases between. Germline V gives CDR1 SEHNR, CDR2 FQNEAQ (reference sequence). The CDR3 totals 15 residues. The CDR3 DNA follows: TGTGCCAGCAGCTTAGGTTTCGGGGCTTATCAGCCCCAGCATTTT. Translation gives CASSLGFGAYQPQHF.

The rearrangement links TRBV2 to TRBJ2-7, with D hard to call. The CDR3 is made up of 14 amino acids. V lost 7 bases and J 7 bases, leaving 20 bases between the germline ends. Germline V CDR1 and CDR2: SNHLY, FYNNEI. The CDR3 coding sequence is TGTGCCAGCAAGTGGACCGCCAATCGAGAAGAGCAGTACTTC. Translation: CASKWTANREEQYF.

This clone is a singleton in its sample. The rearrangement joins TRBV6-1 to TRBJ2-2; D is unclear. V lost 1 base and J lost 8, with 8 bases in between. CDR3 length equals 13 residues. Looked up from germline, CDR1 is MNHNS and CDR2 is SASEGT. This chain's CDR3 is CASSEDSRGELFF. The CDR3, as DNA: TGTGCCAGCAGTGAAGATAGCAGAGGGGAGCTGTTTTTT.

This chain joins TRBV18 and TRBJ2-5; D call uncertain. The CDR3 consists of 14 residues. Trimming removed 3 bases at V and 2 bases at J, with 10 bases between. The germline gives CDR1 KGHSH, CDR2 LQKENI. CDR3 nucleotide sequence: TGTGCCAGCTCACCGTCGGTGGATCAAGAGACCCAGTACTTC. Translating gives CASSPSVDQETQYF.

The rearrangement uses TRBV29-1 and TRBJ1-2; 7 nucleotides match TRBD1. V dropped 4 bases and J dropped 7; count of bases not matched to a gene: 18. CDR1 is SQVTM, CDR2 ANQGSEA, per germline. There are 16 residues in the CDR3. The DNA for the CDR3 is TGCAGCGTTGGGAAAGTTCGAACAGGGGAGCTCGGTGGCTACACCTTC. This translates into CSVGKVRTGELGGYTF. The variable domain in full, completed from reference TRBV29-1 and TRBJ1-2, reads SAVISQKPSRDICQRGTSLTIQCQVDSQVTMMFWYRQQPGQSLTLIATANQGSEATYESGFVIDKFPISRPNLTFSTLTVSNMSPEDSSIYLCSVGKVRTGELGGYTFGSGTRLTVV.